This T cell receptor beta chain was found in a study of blood T cells in healthy people across ages. Study-level information: In model experiments, template switching was able to capture about one barcoded beta molecule for every two T cells that were present.

Overall study findings and caveats: Among T cells, TCR beta diversity per million cells dropped roughly linearly as age rose.

Per germline, CDR1 SQVTM and CDR2 ANQGSEA. Trimming left V 4 bases short and J 1 base short, with 11 bases between. CDR3 length: 14 amino acids. Collection of roughly 9.8 milliliters of peripheral blood was performed for each donor. On this clonotype: Its cognate antigen is unknown.

The use of a sample-barcoded 5' primer and a J-beta primer mix characterized a second PCR of 7 to 11 cycles. TCRdb processed the 5' RACE reads anew with MiXCR; each CDR3 protein has one entry. The sample has some 780,000 distinct CDR3 sequences; more than 50% are singletons. The rearrangement uses TRBV29-1 and TRBJ2-1; possibly TRBD2 for D (6 bases). This receptor was obtained from a middle-aged man in good health. Material: blood. In DNA, the CDR3 is TGCAGCGTTGCAAGGACTATATCCTACAATGAGCAGTTCTTC. The encoded protein is CSVARTISYNEQFF.